The 6 T cell receptor beta chains presented below share a single source sample, sequenced in a study of shared clonotypes between healthy human individuals. Measured with immunoSEQ multiplex PCR; TCRdb has only the in-frame clones, and not every one. The sample yields 1,500,000 or so clones, approximately 96% seen once. Input material: naive CD4+ T cells sorted from blood. The subset here: CD45RA+ positively selected. Receptors originate from a man aged 25-45 years in good health.

This chain joins TRBV7-2 and TRBJ1-1; tentative D call: TRBD1 (5 bases). The CDR3 consists of 17 residues. V shed 1 base and J shed 3 bases, with 18 bases lying between them. The V gene's germline CDR1 is SGHTA and CDR2 FQGNSA. CDR3 in amino acids: CASSLVLQFGGHTEAFF. CDR3 bases: TGTGCCAGCAGCTTAGTTTTGCAATTCGGGGGACACACTGAAGCTTTCTTT.

This chain uses TRBV6-5 with TRBJ2-1; TRBD2 aligns across 14 bases. CDR1 and CDR2 (germline): MNHEY, SVGAGI. With 6 bases clipped from V and 8 bases from J, the junction kept 6 bases outside the gene matches. The CDR3 sequence is 15 residues long. The CDR3 is CASRRLAGGPHEQFF. The CDR3 DNA follows: TGTGCCAGCAGAAGACTAGCGGGAGGGCCCCATGAGCAGTTCTTC.

This clone has a single count. This chain joins TRBV5-6 and TRBJ2-7; D is possibly TRBD2 (6 bases). Trimming took off 0 bases at V and 6 bases at J, with 19 bases between the two ends. The CDR3 is 16 amino acids. CDR1 and CDR2 (germline): SGHDT, YYEEEE. CDR3 residues: CASSLGLGSRGGEQYF. The CDR3 DNA is TGTGCCAGCAGCTTGGGGCTCGGGAGCCGCGGAGGCGAGCAGTACTTC.

A single count supports this clone. J is TRBJ2-5 and V is TRBV5-1; D not certain. The CDR3 totals 15 residues. V shed 0 bases and J shed 2 bases, with 11 bases lying between them. Looked up from germline, CDR1 is SGHRS and CDR2 is YFSETQ. In DNA, the CDR3 is TGCGCCAGCAGCTTGGCGGTCTCCTCACAAGAGACCCAGTACTTC. Its protein is CASSLAVSSQETQYF. Combining the CDR3 with reference TRBV5-1 and TRBJ2-5 gives the whole variable domain KAGVTQTPRYLIKTRGQQVTLSCSPISGHRSVSWYQQTPGQGLQFLFEYFSETQRNKGNFPGRFSGRQFSNSRSEMNVSTLELGDSALYLCASSLAVSSQETQYFGPGTRLLVL.

This clone has a single count. The CDR3 sequence is CASTLSGRRTDTQYF. DNA for the CDR3: TGTGCCAGCACCTTGAGCGGGAGGAGGACAGATACGCAGTATTTT. The V and J genes are TRBV9 and TRBJ2-3, with TRBD2 matching over 9 bases. The V and J ends lost 6 bases and 3 bases, in that order; junction bases with no gene match: 8. From germline, CDR1 is SGDLS and CDR2 YYNGEE. This CDR3 is 15 amino acids long.

The chain uses TRBV18 and TRBJ2-5; D ambiguous. Germline CDR1 is KGHSH and CDR2 is LQKENI. V was clipped by 3 bases and J by 4 bases, with 12 bases between them. The CDR3 runs 14 residues. CDR3 sequence: CASSPASPGETQYF. The CDR3 region has the DNA TGTGCCAGCTCACCGGCCTCACCGGGAGAGACCCAGTACTTC.